A single T cell receptor (beta chain) is shown here with its context. The data belong to a study of blood T cell repertoires in COVID-19. Study-level background: COVID-19 samples, acute and convalescent, were from the United States, Italy and Spain.

The CDR3 totals 18 residues. Trimming shortened V by 5 bases and J by 6 bases, and 27 bases separated the two germline ends. Germline values: CDR1 SGHRS, CDR2 YFSETQ. Original methodology: How many nucleated cells were present was estimated from reference gene primer amplification. Generated by immunoSEQ multiplex PCR, the TCRdb table keeps only in-frame clones and is missing some. D and trimming come from the DNA, and the V and J calls and clone size come from that table. This sample yields about 300,000 clones, of which under 90% are seen a single time; about 4.6% belongs to the top ten. Participants were placed into cohorts based on the clinical history they reported. Recovered status in Cohort 3 required two negative PCRs, clearance, or symptom resolution.

The sample comprised PBMCs or T cells enriched from blood (not recorded which). The sequence was obtained from a man aged 25-45 years who had recovered from COVID-19. The chain links TRBV5-1 to TRBJ2-1; the D gene is possibly TRBD2 (6 bases). This chain's CDR3 is CASREVVVSGPRANEQFF. The CDR3 nucleotides are TGCGCCAGCAGAGAAGTCGTAGTAAGCGGGCCGAGGGCCAATGAGCAGTTCTTC.